This paragraph reports one T cell receptor beta chain. Described treatment: oral pan-JAK inhibitor, 5-10 mg twice daily. Sequencing relied on a cDNA template that was reverse transcribed from extracted RNA. Generated by immunoSEQ multiplex PCR, the TCRdb table keeps only in-frame clones and is missing some. In the table there are fewer than 200,000 clones, roughly 53% of which are singletons. The data stem from a study of CD8+ T cells in alopecia areata. Germline-derived CDR1 and CDR2 are GTSNPN and SVGIG (reference sequence). After removal of 1 base from V and 4 bases from J, the junction contained 4 bases not matched to a gene. The CDR3 runs to 14 residues.

The source is a human donor with alopecia areata. Sequences were derived from CD8+ T cells sorted from blood, sampled at week 24, from a patient treated with tofacitinib. The rearrangement uses TRBV30 and TRBJ1-5, with 7 bases aligning to TRBD1. The CDR3 coding sequence is TGTGCCTGGAGTGACGGACAGGCAAATCAGCCCCAGCATTTT. Encoded protein: CAWSDGQANQPQHF.